This T cell receptor (beta chain) comes out of a study of shared T cell receptors in the human thymus. Germline-derived CDR1 and CDR2 are LNHNV and YYDKDF (reference sequence). The length of the CDR3 is 15 residues. V lost 1 base to trimming and J lost 4 bases, with 14 bases between them. This table comes from immunoSEQ multiplex PCR, and its TCRdb copy is limited to in-frame clones, with some not included. The table shows approximately 760,000 clones, with 70% to 90% occurring only once. These data were likewise used in another study, on human thymus T cells. From that report: Resections from corrective heart surgery provided thymus tissue. Thymic and blood repertoires seemed to show skewed V and J gene use.

The sequenced material came from thymocytes. The sequence was collected from a girl under three years old with a congenital heart defect. V is TRBV15 and J is TRBJ2-7; possible D gene TRBD1, 6 bases. The CDR3 coding sequence is TGTGCCACCAGCAGAGGAGAAGGGGGTCAGTACGAGCAGTACTTC. It yields the protein CATSRGEGGQYEQYF.